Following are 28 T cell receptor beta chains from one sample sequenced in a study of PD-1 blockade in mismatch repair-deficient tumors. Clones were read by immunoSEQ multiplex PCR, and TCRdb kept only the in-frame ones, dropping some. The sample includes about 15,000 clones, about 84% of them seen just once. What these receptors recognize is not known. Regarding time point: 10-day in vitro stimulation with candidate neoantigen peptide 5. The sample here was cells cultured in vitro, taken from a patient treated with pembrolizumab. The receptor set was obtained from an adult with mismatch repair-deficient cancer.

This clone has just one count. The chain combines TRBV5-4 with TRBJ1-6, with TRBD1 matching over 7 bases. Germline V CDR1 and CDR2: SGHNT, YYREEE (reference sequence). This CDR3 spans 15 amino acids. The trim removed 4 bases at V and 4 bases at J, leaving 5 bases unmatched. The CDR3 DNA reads TGTGCCAGCAGCAGAACGGGACAGTATAATTCACCCCTCCACTTT. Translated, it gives CASSRTGQYNSPLHF.

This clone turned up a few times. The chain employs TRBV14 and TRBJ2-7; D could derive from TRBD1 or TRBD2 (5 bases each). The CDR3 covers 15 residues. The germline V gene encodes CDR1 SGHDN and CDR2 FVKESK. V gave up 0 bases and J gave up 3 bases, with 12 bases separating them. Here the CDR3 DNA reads TGTGCCAGCAGCCAAGAGTGGGGGACGGGCTACGAGCAGTACTTC. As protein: CASSQEWGTGYEQYF.

For the CDR3, the DNA is TGTGCCAGCAGCTTACAAGTGACCGCGAACACCGGGGAGCTGTTTTTT. It codes for CASSLQVTANTGELFF. The rearrangement links TRBV11-2 to TRBJ2-2; no firm D call. Trimming pared 2 bases from V and 0 bases from J, leaving 10 bases between. Germline values: CDR1 SGHAT, CDR2 FQNNGV. The CDR3 is 16 amino acids.

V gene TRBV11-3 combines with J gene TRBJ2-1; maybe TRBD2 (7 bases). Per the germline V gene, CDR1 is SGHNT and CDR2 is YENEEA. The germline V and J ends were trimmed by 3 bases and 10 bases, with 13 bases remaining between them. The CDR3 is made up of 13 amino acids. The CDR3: CASSFGGGGEQFF. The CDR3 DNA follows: TGTGCCAGCAGCTTCGGCGGGGGCGGAGAGCAGTTCTTC. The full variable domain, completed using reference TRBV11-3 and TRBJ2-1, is EAGVVQSPRYKIIEKKQPVAFWCNPISGHNTLYWYLQNLGQGPELLIRYENEEAVDDSQLPKDRFSAERLKGVDSTLKIQPAELGDSAVYLCASSFGGGGEQFFGPGTRLTVL.

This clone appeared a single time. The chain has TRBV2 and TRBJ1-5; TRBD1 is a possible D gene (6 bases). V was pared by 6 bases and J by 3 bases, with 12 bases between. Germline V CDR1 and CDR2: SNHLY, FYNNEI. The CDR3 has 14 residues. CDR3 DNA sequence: TGTGCCAGCAGCCAGGGGAACCCCAATCAGCCCCAGCATTTT. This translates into CASSQGNPNQPQHF.

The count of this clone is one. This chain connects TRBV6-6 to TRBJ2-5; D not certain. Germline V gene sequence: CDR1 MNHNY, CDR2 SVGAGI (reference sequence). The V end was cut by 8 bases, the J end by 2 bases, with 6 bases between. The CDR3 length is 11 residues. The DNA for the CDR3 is TGTGCCAGCCGACTGCAAGAGACCCAGTACTTC. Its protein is CASRLQETQYF.

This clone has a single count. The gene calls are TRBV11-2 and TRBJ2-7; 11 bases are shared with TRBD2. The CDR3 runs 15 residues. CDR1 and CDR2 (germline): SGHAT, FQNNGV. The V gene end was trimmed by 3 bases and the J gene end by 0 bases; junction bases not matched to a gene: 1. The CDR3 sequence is CASSFTSGSSYEQYF. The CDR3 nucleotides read TGTGCCAGCAGCTTCACTAGCGGGAGCTCCTACGAGCAGTACTTC.

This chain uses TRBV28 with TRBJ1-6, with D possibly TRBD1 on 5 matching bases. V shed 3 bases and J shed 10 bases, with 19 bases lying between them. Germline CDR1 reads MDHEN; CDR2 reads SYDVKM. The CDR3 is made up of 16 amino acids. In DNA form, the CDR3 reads TGTGCCAGCAGTTTCCGTATGGACGGGGGGGACTCACCCCTCCACTTT. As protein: CASSFRMDGGDSPLHF. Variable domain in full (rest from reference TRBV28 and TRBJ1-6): DVKVTQSSRYLVKRTGEKVFLECVQDMDHENMFWYRQDPGLGLRLIYFSYDVKMKEKGDIPEGYSVSREKKERFSLILESASTNQTSMYLCASSFRMDGGDSPLHFGNGTRLTVT.

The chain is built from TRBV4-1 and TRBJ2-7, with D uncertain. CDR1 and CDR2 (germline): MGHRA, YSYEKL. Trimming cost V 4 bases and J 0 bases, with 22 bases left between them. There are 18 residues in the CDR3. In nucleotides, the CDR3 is TGCGCCAGCAGCCCGGCCCCTACGCTAGGCCTTAGCTCCTACGAGCAGTACTTC. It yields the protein CASSPAPTLGLSSYEQYF.

The DNA of the CDR3 is TGTGCCAGCAGGGCTAGGGAGACCTCCTACGAGCAGTACTTC. Residues: CASRARETSYEQYF. The chain employs TRBV2 and TRBJ2-7; D may be TRBD2 (5 bases). Germline V gene data show CDR1 as SNHLY and CDR2 as FYNNEI. Trimming removed 6 bases at V and 0 bases at J, with 12 bases between. The CDR3 consists of 14 residues.

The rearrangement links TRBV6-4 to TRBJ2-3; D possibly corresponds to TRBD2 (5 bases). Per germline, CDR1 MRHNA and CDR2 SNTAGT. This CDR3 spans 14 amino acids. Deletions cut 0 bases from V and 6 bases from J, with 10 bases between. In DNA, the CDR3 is TGTGCCAGCAGTGACTCCGGGGTAGCGGATACGCAGTATTTT. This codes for CASSDSGVADTQYF.

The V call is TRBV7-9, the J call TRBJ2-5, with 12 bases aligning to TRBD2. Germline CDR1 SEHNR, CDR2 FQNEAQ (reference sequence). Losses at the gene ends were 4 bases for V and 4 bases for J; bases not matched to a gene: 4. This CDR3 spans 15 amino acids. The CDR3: CASSSRLAGVETQYF. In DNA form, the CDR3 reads TGTGCCAGCAGCTCCCGACTAGCGGGAGTAGAGACCCAGTACTTC.

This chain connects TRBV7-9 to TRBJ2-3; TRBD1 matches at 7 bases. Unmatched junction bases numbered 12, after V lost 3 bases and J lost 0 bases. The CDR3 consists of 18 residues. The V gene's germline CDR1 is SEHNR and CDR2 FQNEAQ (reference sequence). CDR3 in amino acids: CASSFFRDRKASTDTQYF. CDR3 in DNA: TGTGCCAGCAGCTTTTTCCGGGACAGAAAGGCTAGCACAGATACGCAGTATTTT.

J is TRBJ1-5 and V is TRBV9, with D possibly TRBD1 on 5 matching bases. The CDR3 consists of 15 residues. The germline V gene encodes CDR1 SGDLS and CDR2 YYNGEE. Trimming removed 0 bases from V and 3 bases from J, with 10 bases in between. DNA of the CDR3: TGTGCCAGCAGCGTAGGGGGGACCCCCAATCAGCCCCAGCATTTT. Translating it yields CASSVGGTPNQPQHF.

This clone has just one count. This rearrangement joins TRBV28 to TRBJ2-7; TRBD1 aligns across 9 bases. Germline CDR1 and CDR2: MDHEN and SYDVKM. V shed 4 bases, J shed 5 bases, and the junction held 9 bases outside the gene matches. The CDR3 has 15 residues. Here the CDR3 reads CASSSATGGVHEQYF. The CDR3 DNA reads TGTGCCAGCAGTTCGGCGACAGGGGGGGTTCACGAGCAGTACTTC.

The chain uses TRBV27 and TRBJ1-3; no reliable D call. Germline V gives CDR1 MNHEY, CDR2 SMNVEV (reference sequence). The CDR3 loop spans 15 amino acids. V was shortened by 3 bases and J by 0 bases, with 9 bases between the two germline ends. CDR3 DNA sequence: TGTGCCAGCAGTTTGTCCGTGCTCTCTGGAAACACCATATATTTT. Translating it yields CASSLSVLSGNTIYF.

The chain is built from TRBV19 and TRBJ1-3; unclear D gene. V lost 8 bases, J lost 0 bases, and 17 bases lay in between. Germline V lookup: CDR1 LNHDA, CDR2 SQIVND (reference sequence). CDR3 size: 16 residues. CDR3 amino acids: CASAPLPNLSGNTIYF. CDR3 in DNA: TGTGCCAGTGCACCTCTCCCGAACCTCTCTGGAAACACCATATATTTT. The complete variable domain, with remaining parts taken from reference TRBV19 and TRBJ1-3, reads DGGITQSPKYLFRKEGQNVTLSCEQNLNHDAMYWYRQDPGQGLRLIYYSQIVNDFQKGDIAEGYSVSREKKESFPLTVTSAQKNPTAFYLCASAPLPNLSGNTIYFGEGSWLTVV.

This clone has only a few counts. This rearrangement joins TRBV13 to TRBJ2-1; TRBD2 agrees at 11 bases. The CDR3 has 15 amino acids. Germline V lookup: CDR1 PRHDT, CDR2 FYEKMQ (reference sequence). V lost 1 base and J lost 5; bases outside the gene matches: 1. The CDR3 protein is CASSLVAGGNNEQFF. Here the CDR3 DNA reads TGTGCCAGCAGCTTAGTAGCGGGAGGGAACAATGAGCAGTTCTTC.

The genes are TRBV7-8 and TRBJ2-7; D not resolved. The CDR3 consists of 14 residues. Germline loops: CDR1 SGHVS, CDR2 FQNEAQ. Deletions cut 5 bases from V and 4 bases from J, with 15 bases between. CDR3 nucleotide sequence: TGTGCCAGCAGCGCAGGACGTACCACATACGAGCAGTACTTC. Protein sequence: CASSAGRTTYEQYF.

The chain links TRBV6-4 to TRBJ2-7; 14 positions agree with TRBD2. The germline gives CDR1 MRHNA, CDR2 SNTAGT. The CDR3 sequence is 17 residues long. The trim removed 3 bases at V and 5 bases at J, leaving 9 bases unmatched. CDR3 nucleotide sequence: TGTGCCAGCAGTGATTCGGGACTAGCGGGAGAAAGCGACGAGCAGTACTTC. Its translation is CASSDSGLAGESDEQYF.

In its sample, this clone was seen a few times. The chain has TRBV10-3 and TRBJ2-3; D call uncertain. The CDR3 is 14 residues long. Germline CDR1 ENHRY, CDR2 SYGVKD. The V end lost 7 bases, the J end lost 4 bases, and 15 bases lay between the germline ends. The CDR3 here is CAIKGGATPDTQYF. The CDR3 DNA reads TGTGCCATCAAAGGTGGAGCAACCCCAGATACGCAGTATTTT.

In DNA form, the CDR3 reads TGTGCCAGCAGCGTAGCCGGGAGAGGGAATGAGCAGTTCTTC. As protein: CASSVAGRGNEQFF. J is TRBJ2-1 and V is TRBV9, with D maybe TRBD2 (6 bases). Trimming stripped 0 bases from V and 7 bases from J, with 11 bases between. CDR1 and CDR2 from the germline V gene are SGDLS and YYNGEE. The CDR3 totals 14 residues.

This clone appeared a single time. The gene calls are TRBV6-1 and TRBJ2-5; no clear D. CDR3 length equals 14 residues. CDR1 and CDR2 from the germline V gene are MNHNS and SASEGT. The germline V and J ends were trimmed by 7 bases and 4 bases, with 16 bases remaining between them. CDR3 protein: CASTLRGSRETQYF. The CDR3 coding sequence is TGTGCCAGCACTCTTCGCGGATCCAGAGAGACCCAGTACTTC.

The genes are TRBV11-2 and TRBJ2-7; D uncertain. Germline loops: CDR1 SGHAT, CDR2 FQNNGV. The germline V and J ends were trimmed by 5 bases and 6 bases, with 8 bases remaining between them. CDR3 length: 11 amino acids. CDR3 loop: CASSPAGEQYF. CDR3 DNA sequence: TGTGCCAGCAGCCCGGCTGGCGAGCAGTACTTC. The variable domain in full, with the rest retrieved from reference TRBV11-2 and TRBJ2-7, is EAGVAQSPRYKIIEKRQSVAFWCNPISGHATLYWYQQILGQGPKLLIQFQNNGVVDDSQLPKDRFSAERLKGVDSTLKIQPAKLEDSAVYLCASSPAGEQYFGPGTRLTVT.

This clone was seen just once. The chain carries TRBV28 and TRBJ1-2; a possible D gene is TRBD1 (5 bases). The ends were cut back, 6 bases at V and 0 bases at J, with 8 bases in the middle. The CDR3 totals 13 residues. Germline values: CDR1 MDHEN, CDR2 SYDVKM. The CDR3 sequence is CASRTTANYGYTF. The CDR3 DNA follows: TGTGCCAGCAGGACGACAGCTAACTATGGCTACACCTTC.

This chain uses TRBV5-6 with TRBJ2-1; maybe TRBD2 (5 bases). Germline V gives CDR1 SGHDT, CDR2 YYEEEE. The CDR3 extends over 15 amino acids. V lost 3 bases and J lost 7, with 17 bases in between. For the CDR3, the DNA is TGTGCCAGCAGCTCCATTCCGGGAACTAATAATGAGCAGTTCTTC. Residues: CASSSIPGTNNEQFF.

The CDR3 loop is CASSIFPTGTNEKLFF. The CDR3 DNA follows: TGTGCCAGTAGTATCTTCCCCACGGGAACTAATGAAAAACTGTTTTTT. The chain joins TRBV19 to TRBJ1-4; no reliable D call. CDR3 length: 16 amino acids. From germline, CDR1 is LNHDA and CDR2 SQIVND (reference sequence). Between the trimmed V and J ends, which lost 3 bases and 1 base, there was a span of 12 bases. Variable domain in full (rest from reference TRBV19 and TRBJ1-4): DGGITQSPKYLFRKEGQNVTLSCEQNLNHDAMYWYRQDPGQGLRLIYYSQIVNDFQKGDIAEGYSVSREKKESFPLTVTSAQKNPTAFYLCASSIFPTGTNEKLFFGSGTQLSVL.

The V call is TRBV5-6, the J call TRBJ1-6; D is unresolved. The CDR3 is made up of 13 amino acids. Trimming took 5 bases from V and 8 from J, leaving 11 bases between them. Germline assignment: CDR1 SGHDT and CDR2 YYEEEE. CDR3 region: CASSSWGYSPLHF. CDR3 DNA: TGTGCCAGCAGTTCCTGGGGATATTCACCCCTCCACTTT.